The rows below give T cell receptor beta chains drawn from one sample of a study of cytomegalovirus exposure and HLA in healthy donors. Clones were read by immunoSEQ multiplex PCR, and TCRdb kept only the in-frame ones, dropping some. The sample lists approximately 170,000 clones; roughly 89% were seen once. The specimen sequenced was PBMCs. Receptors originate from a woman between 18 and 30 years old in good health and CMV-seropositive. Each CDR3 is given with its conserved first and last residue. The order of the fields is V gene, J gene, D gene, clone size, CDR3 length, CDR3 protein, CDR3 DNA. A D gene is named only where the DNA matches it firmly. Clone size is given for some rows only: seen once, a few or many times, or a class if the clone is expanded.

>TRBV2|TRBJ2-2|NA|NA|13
CASSLTWTGELFF
TGTGCCAGCAGTTTGACTTGGACCGGGGAGCTGTTTTTT
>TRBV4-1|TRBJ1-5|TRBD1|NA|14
CASSQGTGGQPQHF
TGCGCCAGCAGCCAAGGGACAGGGGGCCAGCCCCAGCATTTT
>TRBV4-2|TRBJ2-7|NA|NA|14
CASSFQRSSYEQYF
TGTGCCAGCAGCTTCCAGAGGAGCTCCTACGAGCAGTACTTC
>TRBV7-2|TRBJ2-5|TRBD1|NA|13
CASSSDRKETQYF
TGTGCCAGCAGCTCGGACAGGAAAGAGACCCAGTACTTC
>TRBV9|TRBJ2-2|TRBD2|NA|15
CASSILAGSSGELFF
TGTGCCAGCAGCATCCTAGCGGGATCGAGCGGGGAGCTGTTTTTT
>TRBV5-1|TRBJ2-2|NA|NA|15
CASTPRGENTGELFF
TGCGCCAGCACCCCCAGGGGAGAGAACACCGGGGAGCTGTTTTTT
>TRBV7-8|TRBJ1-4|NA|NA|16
CASSFKAVGRGEKLFF
TGTGCCAGCAGCTTTAAGGCGGTGGGGCGCGGTGAAAAACTGTTTTTT
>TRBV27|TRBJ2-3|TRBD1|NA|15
CASSHGQGAADTQYF
TGTGCCAGCAGTCACGGACAGGGGGCCGCAGATACGCAGTATTTT
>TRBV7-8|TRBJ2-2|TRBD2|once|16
CASSPAGLANTGELFF
TGTGCCAGCAGCCCGGCGGGACTAGCCAACACCGGGGAGCTGTTTTTT
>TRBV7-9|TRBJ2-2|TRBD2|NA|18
CASSLEGSLAGDTGELFF
TGTGCCAGCAGCTTAGAAGGGAGTCTAGCGGGAGACACCGGGGAGCTGTTTTTT
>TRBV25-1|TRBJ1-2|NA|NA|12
CASRGGGGGYTF
TGTGCCAGCCGCGGGGGGGGTGGAGGCTACACCTTC
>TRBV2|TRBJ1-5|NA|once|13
CASRGTGNQPQHF
TGTGCCAGCAGGGGGACTGGCAATCAGCCCCAGCATTTT
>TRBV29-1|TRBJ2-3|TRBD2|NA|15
CSVEGLAGVADTQYF
TGCAGCGTTGAAGGACTAGCGGGAGTGGCAGATACGCAGTATTTT
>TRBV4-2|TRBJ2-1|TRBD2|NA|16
CASSLHGGRLYNEQFF
TGTGCCAGCAGCCTCCACGGGGGGAGACTCTACAATGAGCAGTTCTTC
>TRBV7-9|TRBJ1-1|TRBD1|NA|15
CASSSGTGLNTEAFF
TGTGCCAGCAGCTCGGGGACAGGTTTAAACACTGAAGCTTTCTTT
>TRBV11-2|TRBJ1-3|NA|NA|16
CASRTATDRYGNTIYF
TGTGCCAGCAGAACCGCGACAGACCGATATGGAAACACCATATATTTT
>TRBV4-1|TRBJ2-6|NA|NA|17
CASSQDFRASGANVLTF
TGCGCCAGCAGCCAAGATTTCCGAGCCTCTGGGGCCAACGTCCTGACTTTC
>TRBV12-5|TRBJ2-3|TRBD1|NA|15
CASAGTGESTDTQYF
TGTGCTAGTGCGGGGACAGGGGAATCCACAGATACGCAGTATTTT
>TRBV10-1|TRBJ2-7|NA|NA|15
CASSESGRGFGEQYF
TGCGCCAGCAGTGAAAGTGGACGGGGATTTGGCGAGCAGTACTTC
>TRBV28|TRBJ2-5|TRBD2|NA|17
CASSPPGLAGLMETQYF
TGTGCCAGCAGTCCTCCGGGACTAGCGGGATTGATGGAGACCCAGTACTTC
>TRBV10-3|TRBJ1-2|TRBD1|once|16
CAISESRDTGVWGYTF
TGTGCCATCAGTGAGTCGAGGGACACAGGGGTTTGGGGCTACACCTTC
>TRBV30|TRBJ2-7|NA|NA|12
CAWGPQEPEQYF
TGTGCCTGGGGTCCCCAGGAACCCGAGCAGTACTTC
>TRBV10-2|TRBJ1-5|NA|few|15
CASSVRGAEYQPQHF
TGCGCCAGCAGTGTGCGGGGGGCGGAATATCAGCCCCAGCATTTT
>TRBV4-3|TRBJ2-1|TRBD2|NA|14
CASSHDSGSDEQFF
TGCGCCAGCAGCCACGATAGCGGGAGTGATGAGCAGTTCTTC
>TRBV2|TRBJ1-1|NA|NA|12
CASSDSYTEAFF
TGTGCCAGCAGTGATAGTTACACTGAAGCTTTCTTT
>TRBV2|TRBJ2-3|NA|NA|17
CASSEYQAGAKPDTQYF
TGTGCCAGCAGTGAGTATCAGGCGGGGGCGAAACCAGATACGCAGTATTTT
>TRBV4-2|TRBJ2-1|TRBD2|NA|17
CASSQSMAGVSYNEQFF
TGTGCCAGCAGCCAGTCGATGGCGGGAGTATCATACAATGAGCAGTTCTTC
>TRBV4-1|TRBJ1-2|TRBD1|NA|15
CASSQAPGTGAGYTF
TGCGCCAGCAGCCAAGCTCCCGGGACAGGGGCCGGCTACACCTTC
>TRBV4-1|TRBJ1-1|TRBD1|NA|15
CASSHLGTGNTEAFF
TGCGCCAGCAGCCACCTTGGGACAGGGAACACTGAAGCTTTCTTT
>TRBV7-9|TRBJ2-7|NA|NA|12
CASSPRGYEQYF
TGTGCCAGCAGCCCTAGGGGCTACGAGCAGTACTTC
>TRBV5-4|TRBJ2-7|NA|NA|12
CASSLGDSDRYF
TGTGCCAGCAGCTTGGGCGACTCGGATCGGTACTTC